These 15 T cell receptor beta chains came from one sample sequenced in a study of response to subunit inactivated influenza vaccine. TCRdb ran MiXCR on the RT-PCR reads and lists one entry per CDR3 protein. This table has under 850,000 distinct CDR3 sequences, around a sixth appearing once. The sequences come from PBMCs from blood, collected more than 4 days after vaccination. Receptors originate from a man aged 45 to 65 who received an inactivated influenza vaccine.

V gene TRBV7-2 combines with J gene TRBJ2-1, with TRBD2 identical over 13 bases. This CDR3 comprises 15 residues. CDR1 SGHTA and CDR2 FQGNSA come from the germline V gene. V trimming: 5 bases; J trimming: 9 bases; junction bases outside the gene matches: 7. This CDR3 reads CASSPLTSGGLEQFF. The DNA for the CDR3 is TGTGCCAGCAGCCCCCTGACTAGCGGGGGGCTTGAGCAGTTCTTC.

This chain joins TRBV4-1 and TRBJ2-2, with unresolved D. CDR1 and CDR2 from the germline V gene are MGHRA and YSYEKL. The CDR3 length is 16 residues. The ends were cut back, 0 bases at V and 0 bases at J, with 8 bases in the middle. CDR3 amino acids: CASSQEDFSNTGELFF. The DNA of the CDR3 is TGCGCCAGCAGCCAAGAAGACTTTTCGAACACCGGGGAGCTGTTTTTT.

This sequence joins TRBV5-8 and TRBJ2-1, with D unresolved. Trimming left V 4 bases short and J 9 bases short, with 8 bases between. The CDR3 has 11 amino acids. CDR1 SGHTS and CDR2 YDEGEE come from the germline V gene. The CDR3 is CASSPLGEQFF. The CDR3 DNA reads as TGTGCCAGCAGCCCCCTGGGTGAGCAGTTCTTC.

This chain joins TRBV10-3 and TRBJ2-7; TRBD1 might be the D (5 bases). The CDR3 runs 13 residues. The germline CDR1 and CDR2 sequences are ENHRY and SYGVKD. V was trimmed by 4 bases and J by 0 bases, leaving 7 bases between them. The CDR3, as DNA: TGTGCCATCAGTGGAGGACACTCCTACGAGCAGTACTTC. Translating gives CAISGGHSYEQYF.

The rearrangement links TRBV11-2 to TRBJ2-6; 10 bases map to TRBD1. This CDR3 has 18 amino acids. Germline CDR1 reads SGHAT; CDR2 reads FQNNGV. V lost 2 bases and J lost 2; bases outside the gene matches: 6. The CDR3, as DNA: TGTGCCAGCAGCTTATTCCGGGACAGGGGAGCTGGGGCCAACGTCCTGACTTTC. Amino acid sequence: CASSLFRDRGAGANVLTF. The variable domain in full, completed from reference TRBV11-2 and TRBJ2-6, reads EAGVAQSPRYKIIEKRQSVAFWCNPISGHATLYWYQQILGQGPKLLIQFQNNGVVDDSQLPKDRFSAERLKGVDSTLKIQPAKLEDSAVYLCASSLFRDRGAGANVLTFGAGSRLTVL.

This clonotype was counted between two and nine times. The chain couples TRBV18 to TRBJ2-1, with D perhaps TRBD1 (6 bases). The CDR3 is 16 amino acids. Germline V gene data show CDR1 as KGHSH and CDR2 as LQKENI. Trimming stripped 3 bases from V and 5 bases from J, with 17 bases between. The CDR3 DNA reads TGTGCCAGCTCACCGATCGGGAAACAGGGTGACAATGAGCAGTTCTTC. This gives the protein CASSPIGKQGDNEQFF. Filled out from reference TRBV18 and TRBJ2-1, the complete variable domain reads NAGVMQNPRHLVRRRGQEARLRCSPMKGHSHVYWYRQLPEEGLKFMVYLQKENIIDESGMPKERFSAEFPKEGPSILRIQQVVRGDSAAYFCASSPIGKQGDNEQFFGPGTRLTVL.

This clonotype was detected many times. The CDR3 nucleotides read TGCGCCAGCAGCTGGGACAGAAAAACCTACGAGCAGTACTTC. It translates to CASSWDRKTYEQYF. The rearrangement links TRBV5-1 to TRBJ2-7; TRBD1 aligns across 7 bases. The V segment lost 3 bases and the J segment 2 bases; nucleotides outside the gene matches: 5. The CDR3 is made up of 14 amino acids. Germline V gene lookup returns CDR1 SGHRS and CDR2 YFSETQ.

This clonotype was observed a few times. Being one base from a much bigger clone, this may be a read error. CDR3 residues: CASSLEVTSSYEQYF. The CDR3 coding sequence is TGCGCCAGCAGCTTGGAGGTGACAAGCTCCTACGAGCAGTACTTC. The V gene is TRBV5-1, the J gene TRBJ2-7; no definite D call. Deletions cut 0 bases from V and 0 bases from J, with 10 bases between. The CDR3 contains 15 residues. Germline-derived CDR1 and CDR2 are SGHRS and YFSETQ. Looking up the rest from reference TRBV5-1 and TRBJ2-7 gives the full variable domain: KAGVTQTPRYLIKTRGQQVTLSCSPISGHRSVSWYQQTPGQGLQFLFEYFSETQRNKGNFPGRFSGRQFSNSRSEMNVSTLELGDSALYLCASSLEVTSSYEQYFGPGTRLTVT.

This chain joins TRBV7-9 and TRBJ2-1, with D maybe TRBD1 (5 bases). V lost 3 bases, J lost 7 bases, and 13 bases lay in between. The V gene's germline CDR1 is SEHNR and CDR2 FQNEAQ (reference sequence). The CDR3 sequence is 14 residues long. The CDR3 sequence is CASSFDREWNEQFF. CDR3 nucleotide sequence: TGTGCCAGCAGCTTTGACAGAGAGTGGAATGAGCAGTTCTTC.

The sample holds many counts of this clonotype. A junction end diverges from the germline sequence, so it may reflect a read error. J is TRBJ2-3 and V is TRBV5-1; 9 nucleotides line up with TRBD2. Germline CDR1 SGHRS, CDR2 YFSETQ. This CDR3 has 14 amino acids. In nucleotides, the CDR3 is TGTGCCAGCAGTTTAGCGGGAGTCACAGATACGCAGTATTTT. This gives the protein CASSLAGVTDTQYF.

CDR3 sequence (DNA): TGTGCCACCGGACAGGGGGTTTATTCACCCCTCCACTTT. Protein: CATGQGVYSPLHF. The genes are TRBV6-2 or TRBV6-3 and TRBJ1-6, with TRBD1 matching over 10 bases. Germline CDR1 is MNHEY and CDR2 is SVGEGT. CDR3 length: 13 residues. Germline trimming cut 10 bases from V and 8 bases from J; bases unmatched to any gene: 5.

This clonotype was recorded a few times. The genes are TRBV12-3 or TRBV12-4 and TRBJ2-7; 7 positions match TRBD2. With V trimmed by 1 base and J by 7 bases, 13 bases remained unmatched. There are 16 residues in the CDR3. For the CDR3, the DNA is TGTGCCAGCAGTTTAGGGGGACCACGCCTGGGAGGGGAGCAGTACTTC. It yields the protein CASSLGGPRLGGEQYF.

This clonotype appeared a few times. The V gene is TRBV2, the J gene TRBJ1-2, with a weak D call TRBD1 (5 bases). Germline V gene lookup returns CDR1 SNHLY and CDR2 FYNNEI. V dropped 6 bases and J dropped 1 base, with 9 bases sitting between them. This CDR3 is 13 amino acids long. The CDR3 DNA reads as TGTGCCAGCAGCCGGACACTTAACTATGGCTACACCTTC. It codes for CASSRTLNYGYTF.

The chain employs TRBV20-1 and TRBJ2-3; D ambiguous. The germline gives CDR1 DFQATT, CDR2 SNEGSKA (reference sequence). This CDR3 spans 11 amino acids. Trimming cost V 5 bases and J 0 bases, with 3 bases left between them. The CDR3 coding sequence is TGCAGTGCTCCTAGCACAGATACGCAGTATTTT. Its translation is CSAPSTDTQYF.

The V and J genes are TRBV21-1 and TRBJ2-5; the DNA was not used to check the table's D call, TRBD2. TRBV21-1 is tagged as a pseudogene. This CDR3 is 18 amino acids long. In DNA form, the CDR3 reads TGTGCCAGCAGCAGACCCCCAGCCCTGATTGGCCCTGAAGAGACCCAGTACTTC. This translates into CASSRPPALIGPEETQYF.